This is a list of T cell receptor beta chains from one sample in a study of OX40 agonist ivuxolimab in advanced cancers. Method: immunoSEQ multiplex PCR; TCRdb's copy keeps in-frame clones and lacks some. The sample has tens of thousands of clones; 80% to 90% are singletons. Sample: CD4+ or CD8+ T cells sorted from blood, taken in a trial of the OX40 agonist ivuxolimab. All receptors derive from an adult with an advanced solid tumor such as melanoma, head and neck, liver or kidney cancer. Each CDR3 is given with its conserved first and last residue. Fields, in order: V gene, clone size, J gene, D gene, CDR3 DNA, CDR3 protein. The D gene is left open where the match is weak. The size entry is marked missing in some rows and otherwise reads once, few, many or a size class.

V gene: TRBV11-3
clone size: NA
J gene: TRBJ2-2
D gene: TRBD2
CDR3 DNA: TGTGCCAGCAGCTTAGGGAAATGGGACCGCGGGGGCACCGGGGAGCTGTTTTTT
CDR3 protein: CASSLGKWDRGGTGELFF

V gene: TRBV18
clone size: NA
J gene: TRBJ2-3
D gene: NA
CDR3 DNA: TGTGCCAGCTCACCACGGGGAGATACGCAGTATTTT
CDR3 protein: CASSPRGDTQYF

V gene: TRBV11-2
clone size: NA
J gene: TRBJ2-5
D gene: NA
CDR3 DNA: TGTGCCAGCAGCTACTTCGGGGAGCGGCAAGAGACCCAGTACTTC
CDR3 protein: CASSYFGERQETQYF

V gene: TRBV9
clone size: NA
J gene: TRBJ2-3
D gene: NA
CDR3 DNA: TGTGCCAGCAGCGTACAGGGGCCGGGAGATACGCAGTATTTT
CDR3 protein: CASSVQGPGDTQYF

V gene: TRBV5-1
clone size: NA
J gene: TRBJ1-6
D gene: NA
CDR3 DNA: TGCGCCAGCAGCTTTTTTTCTCCCGCTAGGGGAGGCGGGCGTTCACCCCTCCACTTT
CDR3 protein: CASSFFSPARGGGRSPLHF

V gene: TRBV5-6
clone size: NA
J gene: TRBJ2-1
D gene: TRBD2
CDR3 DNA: TGTGCCAGCAGCGCGGGACTAGCGGGGAGCAATGAGCAGTTCTTC
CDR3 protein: CASSAGLAGSNEQFF

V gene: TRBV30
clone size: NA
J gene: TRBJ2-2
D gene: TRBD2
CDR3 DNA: TGTGCCTGGAGTGTCAGCGGGGTTGGCGGGGAGCTGTTTTTT
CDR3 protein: CAWSVSGVGGELFF

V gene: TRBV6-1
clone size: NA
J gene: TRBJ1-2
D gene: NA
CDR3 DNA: TGTGCCAGCCGGACCAGGGGCACCTATGGCTACACCTTC
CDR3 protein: CASRTRGTYGYTF

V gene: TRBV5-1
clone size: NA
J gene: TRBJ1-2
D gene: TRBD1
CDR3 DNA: TGCGCCAGCAGCTTGGATGCTTTATATTGGGCCGGGACAGGGGTTCACAACTATGGCTACACCTTC
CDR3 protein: CASSLDALYWAGTGVHNYGYTF

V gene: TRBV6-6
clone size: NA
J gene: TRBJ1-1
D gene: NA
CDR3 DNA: TGTGCCAGCAGTCCCCGAAGGGAAAGCACTGAAGCTTTCTTT
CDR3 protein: CASSPRRESTEAFF

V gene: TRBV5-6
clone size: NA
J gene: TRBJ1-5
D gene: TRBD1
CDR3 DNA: TGTGCCAGCAGCATACTAGGGACAGGGGATCAGCCCCAGCATTTT
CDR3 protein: CASSILGTGDQPQHF

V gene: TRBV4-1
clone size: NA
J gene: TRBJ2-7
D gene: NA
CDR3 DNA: TGCGCCAGCAGCCAAGATGACAGGACCGGCTACGAGCAGTACTTC
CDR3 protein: CASSQDDRTGYEQYF

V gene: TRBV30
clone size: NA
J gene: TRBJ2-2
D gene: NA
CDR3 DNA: TGTGCCTGGAGTTCAGGATGGGACACCGGGGAGCTGTTTTTT
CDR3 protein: CAWSSGWDTGELFF

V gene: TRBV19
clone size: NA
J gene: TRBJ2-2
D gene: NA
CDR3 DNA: TGTGCCAGTAAGGAACAGGGTTGGGCCGGGGAGCTGTTTTTT
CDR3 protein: CASKEQGWAGELFF

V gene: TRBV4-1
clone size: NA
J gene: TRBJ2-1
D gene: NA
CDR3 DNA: TGCGCCAGCAGCCAAGATCTCGAAATGTCGCAGTACAATGAGCAGTTCTTC
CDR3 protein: CASSQDLEMSQYNEQFF

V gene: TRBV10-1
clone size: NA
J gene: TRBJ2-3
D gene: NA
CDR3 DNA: TGCGCCAGCAGTGAGTCGCAGGCAGGTCCCGATACGCAGTATTTT
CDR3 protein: CASSESQAGPDTQYF

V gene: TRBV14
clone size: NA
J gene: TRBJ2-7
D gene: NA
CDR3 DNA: TGTGCCAGCAGCCAAGATAAATCCCCAGGGTATCCCTACGAGCAGTACTTC
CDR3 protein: CASSQDKSPGYPYEQYF

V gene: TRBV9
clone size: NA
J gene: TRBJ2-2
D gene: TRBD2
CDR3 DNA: TGTGCCAGCAGCGTAGAACCTAGCGGGGGGGCGAGCACCGGGGAGCTGTTTTTT
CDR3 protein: CASSVEPSGGASTGELFF

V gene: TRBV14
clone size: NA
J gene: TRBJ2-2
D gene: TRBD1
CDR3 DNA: TGTGCCAGCAGCCGGGACAGGGGGACCGGGGAGCTGTTTTTT
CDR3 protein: CASSRDRGTGELFF

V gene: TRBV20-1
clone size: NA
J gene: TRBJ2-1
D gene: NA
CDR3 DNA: TGCAGTGCTACCCATAGGAATGAGCAGTTCTTC
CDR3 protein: CSATHRNEQFF

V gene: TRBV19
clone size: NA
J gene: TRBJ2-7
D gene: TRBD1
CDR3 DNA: TGTGCCAGTAGTATAGGCCCGGACAGGATCCACTCCTACGAGCAGTACTTC
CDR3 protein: CASSIGPDRIHSYEQYF

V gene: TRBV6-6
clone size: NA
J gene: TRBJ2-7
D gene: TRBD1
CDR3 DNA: TGTGCCAGCAGGAGACAGGGCCTCGAGCAGTACTTC
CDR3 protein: CASRRQGLEQYF

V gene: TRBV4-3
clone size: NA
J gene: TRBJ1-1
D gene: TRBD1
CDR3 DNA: TGCGCCAGCAGCCAAGATCGCCAGGGGGTAGGTCGAACTGAAGCTTTCTTT
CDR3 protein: CASSQDRQGVGRTEAFF

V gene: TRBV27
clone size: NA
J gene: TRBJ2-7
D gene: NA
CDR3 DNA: TGTGCCAGCAGTCTATGGGCACCGGGGACGGCGACCTACGAGCAGTACTTC
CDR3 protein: CASSLWAPGTATYEQYF

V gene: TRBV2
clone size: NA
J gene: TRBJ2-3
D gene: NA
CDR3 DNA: TGTGCCAGCAGTCCAGATACGCAGTATTTT
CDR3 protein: CASSPDTQYF

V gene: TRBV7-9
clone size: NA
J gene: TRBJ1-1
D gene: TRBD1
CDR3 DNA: TGTGCCAGCAGCCCCCCCAGGGGGAGTAACACTGAAGCTTTCTTT
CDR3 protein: CASSPPRGSNTEAFF

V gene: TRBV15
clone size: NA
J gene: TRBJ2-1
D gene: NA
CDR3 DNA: TGTGCCACCAGCGACCGGTTTGCGCGCGGCAATGAGCAGTTCTTC
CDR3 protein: CATSDRFARGNEQFF

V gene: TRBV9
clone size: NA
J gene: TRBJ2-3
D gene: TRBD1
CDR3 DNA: TGTGCCAGCAGCGACCGGACAGGAAGGGATACGCAGTATTTT
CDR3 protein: CASSDRTGRDTQYF

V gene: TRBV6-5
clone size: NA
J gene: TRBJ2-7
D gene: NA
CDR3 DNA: TGTGCCAGCAGTTACTCGCATACGGACGCCTACGAGCAGTACTTC
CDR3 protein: CASSYSHTDAYEQYF

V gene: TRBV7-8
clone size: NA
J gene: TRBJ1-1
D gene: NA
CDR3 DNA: TGTGCCAGCAGTATCGCCCGCTGGGATGGAAACACTGAAGCTTTCTTT
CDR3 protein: CASSIARWDGNTEAFF

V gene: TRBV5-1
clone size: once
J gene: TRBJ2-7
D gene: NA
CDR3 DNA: TGCGCCAGCAGCCTCCCTCTCGACACCTCCTACGAGCAGTACTTC
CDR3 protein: CASSLPLDTSYEQYF

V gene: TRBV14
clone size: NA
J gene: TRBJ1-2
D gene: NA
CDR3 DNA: TGTGCCAGCAGCCGCTCGACAGGTTTAGGGTATGGCTACACCTTC
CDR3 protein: CASSRSTGLGYGYTF

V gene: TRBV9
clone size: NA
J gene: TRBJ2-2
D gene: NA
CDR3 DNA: TGTGCCAGCAGCGTAGTGGGATCCCCGAACACCGGGGAGCTGTTTTTT
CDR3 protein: CASSVVGSPNTGELFF

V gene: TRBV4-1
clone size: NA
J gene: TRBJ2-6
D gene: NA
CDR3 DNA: TGCGCCAGCAGCCAAGTTACCGGGGCCAACGTCCTGACTTTC
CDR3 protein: CASSQVTGANVLTF

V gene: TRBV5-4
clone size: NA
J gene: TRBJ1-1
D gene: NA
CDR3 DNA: TGTGCCACCATTACCAACTTGAACACTGAAGCTTTCTTT
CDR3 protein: CATITNLNTEAFF

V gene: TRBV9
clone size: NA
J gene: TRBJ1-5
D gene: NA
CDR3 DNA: TGTGCCAGCAGCGTAGGAGAGGGCAGGGGCCAGCCCCAGCATTTT
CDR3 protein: CASSVGEGRGQPQHF

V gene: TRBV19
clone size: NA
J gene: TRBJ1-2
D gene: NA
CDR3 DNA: TGTGCCAGTAGTGTCAGCGGGAGAAACTATGGCTACACCTTC
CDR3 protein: CASSVSGRNYGYTF

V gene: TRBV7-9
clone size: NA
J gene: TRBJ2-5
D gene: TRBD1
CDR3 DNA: TGTGCCAGCAGTCCCCCGGGACAGGGGATGGAGACCCAGTACTTC
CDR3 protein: CASSPPGQGMETQYF

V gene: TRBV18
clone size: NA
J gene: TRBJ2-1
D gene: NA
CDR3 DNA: TGTGCCAGCTCACCACGGGGATATGAGCAGTTCTTC
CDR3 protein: CASSPRGYEQFF

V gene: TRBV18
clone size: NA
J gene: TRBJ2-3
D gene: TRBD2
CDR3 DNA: TGTGCCAGCTCACCACTACCAGGAGCGGGGGGTACCACAGATACGCAGTATTTT
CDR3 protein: CASSPLPGAGGTTDTQYF

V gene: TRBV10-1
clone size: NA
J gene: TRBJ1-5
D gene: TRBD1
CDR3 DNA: TGCGCCAGCAGTACAGGGGTCGATCAGCCCCAGCATTTT
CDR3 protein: CASSTGVDQPQHF

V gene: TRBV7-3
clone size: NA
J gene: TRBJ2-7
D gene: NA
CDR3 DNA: TGTGCCAGCAGCTTTGGACCCAAGAGCTTCTACGAGCAGTACTTC
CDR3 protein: CASSFGPKSFYEQYF

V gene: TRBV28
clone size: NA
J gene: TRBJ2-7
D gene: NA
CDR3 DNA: TGTGCCAGCAGCTCTTTGGAGATCGGGCATCGCGAGCAGTACTTC
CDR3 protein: CASSSLEIGHREQYF

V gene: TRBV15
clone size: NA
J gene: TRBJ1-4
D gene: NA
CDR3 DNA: TGTGCCACCAGCAGAGATCCGGTAGAAAAACTGTTTTTT
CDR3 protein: CATSRDPVEKLFF

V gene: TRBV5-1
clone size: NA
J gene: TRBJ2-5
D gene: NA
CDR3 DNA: TGCGCCAGCAGCTTGGATCCCCAAGAGACCCAGTACTTC
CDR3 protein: CASSLDPQETQYF